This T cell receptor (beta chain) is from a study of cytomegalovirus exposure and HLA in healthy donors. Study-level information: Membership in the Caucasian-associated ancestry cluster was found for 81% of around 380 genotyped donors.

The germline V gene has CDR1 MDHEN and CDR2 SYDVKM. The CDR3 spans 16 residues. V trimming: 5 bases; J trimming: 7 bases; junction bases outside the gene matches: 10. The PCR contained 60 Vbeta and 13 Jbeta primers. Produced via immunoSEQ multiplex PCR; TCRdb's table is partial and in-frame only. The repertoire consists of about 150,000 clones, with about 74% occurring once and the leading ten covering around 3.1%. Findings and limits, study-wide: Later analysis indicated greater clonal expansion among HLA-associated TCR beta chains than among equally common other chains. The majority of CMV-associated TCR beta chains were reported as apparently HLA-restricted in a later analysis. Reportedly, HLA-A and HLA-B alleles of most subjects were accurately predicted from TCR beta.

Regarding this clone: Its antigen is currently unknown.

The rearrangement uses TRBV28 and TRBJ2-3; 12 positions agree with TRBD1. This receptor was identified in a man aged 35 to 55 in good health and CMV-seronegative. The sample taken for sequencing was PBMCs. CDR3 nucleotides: TGTGCCAGCAGTGACGCCGGGACAGGGGGCGCGAATACGCAGTATTTT. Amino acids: CASSDAGTGGANTQYF.